The rows below give T cell receptor beta chains drawn from one sample of a study of identical twins. TCRdb re-derived calls from the 5' RACE reads in MiXCR, one entry per CDR3 protein. Counted here are 430,000 or so distinct CDR3 sequences, approximately 24% occurring once; the ten biggest clones make up about 2.7%. These same data were also listed under a study on T cells expressing NK-cell markers.

Sample: CD4+ T cells sorted from blood. The receptors come from a woman between 18 and 29 years old in good health. CDR3s include the opening cysteine and the closing phenylalanine or tryptophan. Each record gives: CDR3 protein, D gene, V gene. A D gene is named only where the DNA matches it firmly.

cdr3_aa: CASSPVKISEGPYF; d_call: NA; v_call: TRBV5-1
cdr3_aa: CAISARDHKNIQYF; d_call: NA; v_call: TRBV10-3
cdr3_aa: CASSLAGEIYEQYF; d_call: NA; v_call: TRBV12-3/TRBV12-4
cdr3_aa: CASSQDGLANQPQHF; d_call: NA; v_call: TRBV3-1
cdr3_aa: CSARLRLAGGGNEQFF; d_call: TRBD2; v_call: TRBV20-1
cdr3_aa: CASSLRTGQETQYF; d_call: TRBD1; v_call: TRBV27
cdr3_aa: CASSVMETNYGYTF; d_call: NA; v_call: TRBV9
cdr3_aa: CSATGLAGGPLYEQYF; d_call: TRBD2; v_call: TRBV20-1
cdr3_aa: CSARTDRNTEAFF; d_call: NA; v_call: TRBV20-1
cdr3_aa: CASSQAQNYEQYF; d_call: NA; v_call: TRBV3-1
cdr3_aa: CASSFDGTQPQHF; d_call: NA; v_call: TRBV6-1
cdr3_aa: CASSQTRGAHQPQHF; d_call: NA; v_call: TRBV6-1
cdr3_aa: CASSEDEGAYTDTQYF; d_call: NA; v_call: TRBV9
cdr3_aa: CASSGALAGIYEQYF; d_call: NA; v_call: TRBV9
cdr3_aa: CASSPIGSPDEQYF; d_call: NA; v_call: TRBV7-7
cdr3_aa: CASSLKGQGSPLHF; d_call: TRBD1; v_call: TRBV5-6
cdr3_aa: CSAVGLANEQFF; d_call: TRBD2; v_call: TRBV20-1
cdr3_aa: CSVAQDDQPQHF; d_call: NA; v_call: TRBV29-1
cdr3_aa: CSARVSENTEAFF; d_call: NA; v_call: TRBV20-1
cdr3_aa: CSARDRVRVRTEAFF; d_call: TRBD1; v_call: TRBV20-1
cdr3_aa: CSARVDSTDTQYF; d_call: NA; v_call: TRBV20-1
cdr3_aa: CASSPRDGEQFF; d_call: NA; v_call: TRBV3-1
cdr3_aa: CASSFAGVGYEQYF; d_call: TRBD2; v_call: TRBV19
cdr3_aa: CASSSDRGTDIQYF; d_call: TRBD1; v_call: TRBV5-1
cdr3_aa: CASSLEVWREPYNEQFF; d_call: TRBD2; v_call: TRBV12-3/TRBV12-4
cdr3_aa: CASSLGFRQGRLSHEQYF; d_call: NA; v_call: TRBV7-6
cdr3_aa: CASSYRGPDEQFF; d_call: TRBD1; v_call: TRBV27
cdr3_aa: CASSTEIAQYF; d_call: NA; v_call: TRBV6-2/TRBV6-3
cdr3_aa: CASSPSGRSGTGELFF; d_call: NA; v_call: TRBV5-1
cdr3_aa: CASSLWEAGVSYNEQFF; d_call: NA; v_call: TRBV5-1
cdr3_aa: CSVDIVETQYF; d_call: NA; v_call: TRBV29-1
cdr3_aa: CASSYHGDEETQYF; d_call: NA; v_call: TRBV6-2/TRBV6-3
cdr3_aa: CTCSLSLSGGGVSYNEQFF; d_call: TRBD2; v_call: TRBV12-3/TRBV12-4
cdr3_aa: CAGGPGDNTEAFF; d_call: NA; v_call: TRBV5-6
cdr3_aa: CASSVGGTPEVETQYF; d_call: NA; v_call: TRBV9
cdr3_aa: CSVEASGDEQFF; d_call: NA; v_call: TRBV29-1
cdr3_aa: CSVAITRVGQYF; d_call: NA; v_call: TRBV29-1
cdr3_aa: CSAAGTGGNQPQHF; d_call: TRBD1; v_call: TRBV20-1
cdr3_aa: CASSSNRGTGNTIYF; d_call: NA; v_call: TRBV7-2
cdr3_aa: CASRPRSNYGYTF; d_call: NA; v_call: TRBV11-2
cdr3_aa: CSVGQGREQYF; d_call: TRBD1; v_call: TRBV29-1
cdr3_aa: CSARAGVRTGELFF; d_call: NA; v_call: TRBV20-1
cdr3_aa: CASSWGRGYEQYF; d_call: NA; v_call: TRBV6-5